This T cell receptor (beta chain) was sequenced in a study of control samples from healthy donors and cancer patients. Some clones are missing from TCRdb's copy, which holds only in-frame ones; the method was immunoSEQ multiplex PCR. Here the sample spans about 84,000 clones, approximately 80% being singletons. Trimming stripped 4 bases from V and 2 bases from J, with 8 bases between. The CDR3 sequence is 13 residues long. In germline, CDR1 is MGHRA, CDR2 YSYEKL. The sample was PBMCs. This TCR was sampled from a man aged 55 to 70 with head and neck cancer. The chain carries TRBV4-1 and TRBJ2-5; perhaps TRBD2 as D (6 bases). The DNA for the CDR3 is TGCGCCAGCAGCCGGACTATTCAAGAGACCCAGTACTTC. It encodes CASSRTIQETQYF.